This T cell receptor (beta chain) was observed in a study of glioma-infiltrating T cells. Remarks on this clonotype: Its antigen remains unknown.

Study outcomes and limitations: Tissue-blood divergence was below expectation in non-neoplastic patients, above in gliomas.

Using RNA template, CDR3s of TCR alpha and beta were amplified with iRepertoire arm-PCR. Via MiXCR, TCRdb re-called the multiplex PCR reads, giving one row per CDR3 protein. The sample carries about 210,000 distinct CDR3 sequences, roughly a third recorded once. Trimming stripped 0 bases from V and 4 bases from J, with 11 bases between. Germline loops: CDR1 SGHRS, CDR2 YFSETQ. This CDR3 contains 14 residues. The sequence was collected from a human donor with low-grade glioma or glioblastoma, undergoing nonglioma brain surgery, or in good health (not recorded which). The sequencing sample was made of glioma tissue, nonneoplastic brain tissue, or PBMCs (not recorded which). The chain links TRBV5-1 to TRBJ2-7; D is perhaps TRBD1 (5 bases). The CDR3 DNA sequence: TGCGCCAGCAGCTTGGAGGCTAGGGGTTACGAGCAGTACTTC. Its protein is CASSLEARGYEQYF.